This T cell receptor beta chain came from a study of shared clonotypes between healthy human individuals. Points from the study as a whole: Having only a few donors restricted how much genetic and exposure-history diversity was captured.

Details on this clone: As yet, its antigen is unknown.

Sequencing used immunoSEQ multiplex PCR; TCRdb keeps in-frame clones, though not all of them. The table shows about half a million clones, with approximately 80% occurring only once. Sequenced input: PBMCs. The receptor was derived from a woman aged 40 to 50 in good health. Some clones in this sample may be carry-over from other donors' samples.

CDR3 amino acids: CASSQTNTGELFF. CDR3 DNA: TGTGCCAGCAGCCAAACGAACACCGGGGAGCTGTTTTTT. V usage is TRBV14 and J usage is TRBJ2-2; D unresolved. The length of the CDR3 is 13 residues. Germline V gene sequence: CDR1 SGHDN, CDR2 FVKESK. V dropped 2 bases and J dropped 0 bases, with 1 base sitting between them.